A selection of T cell receptor beta chains follows, all from one sample in a study of shared clonotypes between healthy human individuals. Data came from immunoSEQ multiplex PCR; TCRdb stores just in-frame clones and leaves some out. The table lists some 650,000 clones, more than 95% of them singletons. Sequenced: naive CD4+ T cells sorted from blood. The receptor set was obtained from a woman in her twenties or thirties in good health. CDR3s include the opening cysteine and the closing phenylalanine or tryptophan. Clone size appears in some rows only: once, few, many, or a class for an expanded clone.

TRBV30,TRBJ2-1,NA,CAWSALAGSYDEQFF
TRBV19,TRBJ2-2,NA,CASSTTGKGNTGELFF
TRBV6-5,TRBJ2-7,NA,CASREQGTSYEQYF
TRBV7-9,TRBJ2-7,NA,CASSPGLGSYEQYF
TRBV18,TRBJ1-3,once,CASSPPGLTNSGNTIYF
TRBV6-8,TRBJ1-2,NA,CASSYRFRGRKNYGYTF
TRBV28,TRBJ2-3,NA,CASRGGGPDTDTQYF
TRBV5-1,TRBJ2-2,NA,CASSLAARSNTGELFF
TRBV2,NA,NA,CASRYSSYEQYF
TRBV5-1,TRBJ1-4,NA,CASSASGPTGSFGKLFF
TRBV10-3,TRBJ2-5,NA,CAISGFGSGLAQYF
TRBV7-2,TRBJ1-1,NA,CASSLRQNLNTEAFF
TRBV6-5,TRBJ2-5,NA,CASSYSSGQETQYF
TRBV6-6,TRBJ1-5,NA,CASSYSGKGNQPQHF
TRBV5-1,TRBJ2-7,NA,CASSLALTGSYEQYF
TRBV7-9,TRBJ2-2,NA,CASSAGLAGVNGELFF
TRBV7-8,TRBJ2-7,once,CASRRTSGRSSYEQYF
TRBV6-6,TRBJ1-4,NA,CASNNRVNEKLFF
TRBV5-1,TRBJ1-1,NA,CASSLGDAGSTEAFF
TRBV4-2,TRBJ2-7,NA,CASSQERGYESYEQYF
TRBV27,TRBJ2-1,NA,CASTLAGFGEQFF
TRBV5-4,TRBJ1-2,NA,CASSFTGGGYTGGYTF
TRBV14,TRBJ2-1,once,CASSQDPMTSGTYNEQFF
TRBV7-2,TRBJ2-1,NA,CASSLAMGLAGGQQFF
TRBV6-5,TRBJ1-3,NA,CASSSDGNSGNTIYF
TRBV9,TRBJ2-2,NA,CASSVDSGISTGELFF
TRBV27,TRBJ2-1,NA,CASLLAGGDYNEQFF
TRBV5-5,TRBJ1-4,NA,CASSLRGYSEKLFF
TRBV14,TRBJ2-3,NA,CASSQDLGRDTQYF
TRBV20-1,TRBJ2-1,once,CSASYNEQFF
TRBV2,TRBJ2-7,NA,CASSEGNRGPYEQYF